The sequence of this T cell receptor (beta chain) was determined in a study of OX40 agonist ivuxolimab in advanced cancers. Remarks on this clone: Its antigen is unknown.

The data were produced by immunoSEQ multiplex PCR, yet TCRdb's version contains in-frame clones alone and is incomplete. The data hold more than 85,000 clones, with about 91% observed a single time. Germline V gene sequence: CDR1 KGHSH, CDR2 LQKENI. The CDR3 has 12 amino acids. V gave up 8 bases and J gave up 6 bases, with 13 bases separating them. The study's findings and limits: The investigators did not determine what antigen specificity the expanded peripheral T cells had.

On cycle 4 day 1 and cycle 7 day 1, as well as at baseline, blood was sampled. This sample comprised CD4+ or CD8+ T cells sorted from blood, obtained in a trial of the OX40 agonist ivuxolimab. The receptor was isolated from an adult with an advanced solid tumor such as melanoma, head and neck, liver or kidney cancer. The V call is TRBV18, the J call TRBJ1-2; D is possibly TRBD1 (6 bases). CDR3 residues: CASARTENGYTF. CDR3 DNA: TGTGCCAGCGCCAGGACAGAGAATGGCTACACCTTC. Looking up the rest from reference TRBV18 and TRBJ1-2 gives the full variable domain: NAGVMQNPRHLVRRRGQEARLRCSPMKGHSHVYWYRQLPEEGLKFMVYLQKENIIDESGMPKERFSAEFPKEGPSILRIQQVVRGDSAAYFCASARTENGYTFGSGTRLTVV.